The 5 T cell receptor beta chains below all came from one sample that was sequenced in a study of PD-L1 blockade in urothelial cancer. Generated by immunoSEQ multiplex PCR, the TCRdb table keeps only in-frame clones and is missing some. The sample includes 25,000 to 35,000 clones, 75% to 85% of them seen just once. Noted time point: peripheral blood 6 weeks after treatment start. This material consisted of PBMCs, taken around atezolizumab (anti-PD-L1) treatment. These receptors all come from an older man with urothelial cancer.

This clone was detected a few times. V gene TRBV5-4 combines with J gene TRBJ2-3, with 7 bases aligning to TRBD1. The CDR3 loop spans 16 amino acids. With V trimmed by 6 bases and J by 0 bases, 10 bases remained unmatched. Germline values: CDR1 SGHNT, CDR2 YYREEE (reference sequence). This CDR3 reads CASNTPGQLSTDTQYF. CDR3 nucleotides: TGTGCCAGCAACACGCCGGGACAGCTTAGCACAGATACGCAGTATTTT.

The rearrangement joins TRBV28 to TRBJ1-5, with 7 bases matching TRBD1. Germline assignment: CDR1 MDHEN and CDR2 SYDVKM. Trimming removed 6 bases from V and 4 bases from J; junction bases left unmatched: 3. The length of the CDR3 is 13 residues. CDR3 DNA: TGTGCCAGCAGGGTACAGGGGAATCAGCCCCAGCATTTT. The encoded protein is CASRVQGNQPQHF.

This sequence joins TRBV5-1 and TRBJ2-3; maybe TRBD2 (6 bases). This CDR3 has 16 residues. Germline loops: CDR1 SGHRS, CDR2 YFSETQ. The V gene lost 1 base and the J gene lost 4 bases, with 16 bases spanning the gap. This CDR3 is CASSLWPGAGADTQYF. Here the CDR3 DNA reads TGCGCCAGCAGCTTGTGGCCGGGAGCAGGAGCAGATACGCAGTATTTT.

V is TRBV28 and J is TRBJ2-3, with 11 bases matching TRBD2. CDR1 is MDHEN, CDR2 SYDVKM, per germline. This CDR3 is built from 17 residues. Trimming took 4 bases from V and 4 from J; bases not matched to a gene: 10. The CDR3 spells CASSSPRASGRSDTQYF. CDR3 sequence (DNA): TGTGCCAGCAGTTCCCCCAGGGCTAGCGGGAGGTCAGATACGCAGTATTTT.

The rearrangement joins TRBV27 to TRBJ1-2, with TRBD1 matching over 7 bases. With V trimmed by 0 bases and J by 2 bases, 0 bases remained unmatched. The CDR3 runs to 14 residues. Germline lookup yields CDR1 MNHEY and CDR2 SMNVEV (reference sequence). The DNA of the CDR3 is TGTGCCAGCAGTTTATCAGGGGGCAACTATGGCTACACCTTC. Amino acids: CASSLSGGNYGYTF.